Reported below is one T cell receptor (beta chain). This sample is drawn from a study of blood T cell repertoires in COVID-19. About the research overall: PBMCs, B-cell-depleted T cells, or T cells were the source of the cDNA or gDNA that made up the material.

Authors' data handling: Amplifying reference gene primers gave estimates of nucleated cell counts. Libraries were prepared by immunoSEQ multiplex PCR; TCRdb keeps only in-frame clonotypes and omits some of them. Clonal size and the V and J genes are those of that table, whereas D and trimming came from the DNA. The sample has about 390,000 clones, roughly 89% seen once. Study members were between 18 and 89 years old and lived in 20 to 30 US regions. In Cohort 3, a recovered donor had either two negative PCRs, clearance, or symptom resolution. This CDR3 has 16 residues. Germline CDR1 reads SGHVS; CDR2 reads FQNEAQ. Trimming removed 7 bases at V and 1 base at J, with 17 bases between.

Sequenced: PBMCs or T cells enriched from blood (not recorded which). The V call is TRBV7-8, the J call TRBJ2-1, with a possible D match to TRBD1 (6 bases). The origin of this receptor is a woman in her fifties or sixties who had recovered from COVID-19. CDR3 region: CASIRATGSSYNEQFF. DNA of the CDR3: TGTGCCAGCATCCGAGCAACAGGGAGTTCCTACAATGAGCAGTTCTTC.